This entry describes one T cell receptor (beta chain). From germline, CDR1 is MDHEN and CDR2 SYDVKM. This CDR3 has 13 amino acids. V shed 11 bases, J shed 2 bases, and the junction held 9 bases outside the gene matches. The data belong to a study of blood T cell repertoires in COVID-19. Study background: Italy, Spain and the United States were the sources of the convalescent and acute COVID-19 samples. The analysed material was cDNA or gDNA that came from T cells, B-cell-depleted T cells, or PBMCs.

In the original analysis: Nucleated cell counts were estimated from reference gene primer amplification. TCRdb keeps only in-frame clones here, not all; method: immunoSEQ multiplex PCR. D and trimming were read from the DNA, whereas the V and J calls and clone size are those reported in that table. The data hold 250,000 to 350,000 clones, with 90% observed a single time. The gene calls are TRBV28 and TRBJ2-7; 7 bases fit TRBD2. The TCR was taken from a young woman with acute COVID-19. Specimen: PBMCs or T cells enriched from blood (not recorded which). The CDR3 bases are TGTGCCCATGGGGGGGGAGTCCCCTACGAGCAGTACTTC. Protein product: CAHGGGVPYEQYF.